This T cell receptor (beta chain) was sequenced for a study of shared clonotypes between healthy human individuals. Under the authors' procedure: ImmunoSEQ output lacked quality scores and full-length reads, limiting matched filtering. TCRdb's table, derived via immunoSEQ multiplex PCR, lists solely in-frame clones and lacks some. The DNA gave D and trimming, while V, J and clone size come from that table. The data hold around 510,000 clones, with roughly four fifths observed a single time. The CDR3 totals 14 residues. V was clipped by 3 bases and J by 4 bases; unmatched bases: 2. Germline V lookup: CDR1 SGHRS, CDR2 YFSETQ.

Source material: PBMCs. The V gene is TRBV5-1, the J gene TRBJ2-2; 8 bases match TRBD1. The sequence was collected from a woman in her thirties or forties in good health. Some clones in this sample may be carry-over from other donors' samples. DNA for the CDR3: TGCGCCAGCAGCTCGGACAGGGTCACCGGGGAGCTGTTTTTT. Translated: CASSSDRVTGELFF.